Listed below are T cell receptor beta chains from one sample, sequenced in a study of T cell changes during pregnancy in multiple sclerosis. TCRdb keeps only in-frame clones here, not all; method: immunoSEQ multiplex PCR. This sample carries over 25,000 clones, about nine tenths of them seen once, and the ten largest clones take about 4.3%. The sequences come from CD8+ T cells from peripheral blood mononuclear cells, collected in the second trimester of pregnancy. All receptors derive from a female donor in good health, enrolled as a control in a pregnancy study. The CDR3 runs from the conserved cysteine through the conserved F or W. A D gene is named only where the DNA matches it firmly. Part of the rows lack a size; the others show once, few, many or a class for expanded clones.

abundance,v_gene,j_gene,d_gene,CDR3aa,CDR3nt
NA,TRBV4-2,TRBJ2-2,NA,CASSQEGGNTGELFF,TGTGCCAGCAGCCAGGAAGGGGGGAACACCGGGGAGCTGTTTTTT
NA,TRBV19,TRBJ2-1,TRBD2,CASSSLVIRSGDYNEQFF,TGTGCCAGTAGTTCTCTTGTAATTAGAAGCGGGGATTACAATGAGCAGTTCTTC
NA,TRBV7-6,TRBJ2-7,TRBD1,CASSFQQGPSFSYEQYF,TGTGCCAGCAGCTTCCAACAGGGGCCCTCTTTTTCCTACGAGCAGTACTTC
NA,TRBV19,TRBJ1-4,TRBD1,CASRKGAVANEKLFF,TGTGCCAGTAGAAAGGGGGCTGTAGCTAATGAAAAACTGTTTTTT
once,TRBV11-2,TRBJ2-2,NA,CASSLVTYTGELFF,TGTGCCAGCAGCTTAGTCACTTACACCGGGGAGCTGTTTTTT
NA,TRBV5-4,TRBJ1-1,NA,CASSLDPGQNTEAFF,TGTGCCAGCAGCTTGGATCCAGGGCAGAACACTGAAGCTTTCTTT
NA,TRBV7-8,TRBJ2-5,TRBD2,CASTLEGGAEETQYF,TGTGCCAGCACCCTAGAGGGAGGGGCCGAAGAGACCCAGTACTTC
NA,TRBV9,TRBJ1-2,TRBD1,CASSASGTALPSNYGYTF,TGTGCCAGCAGCGCCTCCGGGACAGCCCTACCCTCCAACTATGGCTACACCTTC
NA,TRBV2,TRBJ2-3,TRBD2,CASSELAGGITDTQYF,TGTGCCAGCAGTGAACTAGCGGGGGGGATCACAGATACGCAGTATTTT
once,TRBV6-5,TRBJ1-1,NA,CASSSRSVSRYTEAFF,TGTGCCAGCAGTTCCCGGTCTGTTTCAAGATACACTGAAGCTTTCTTT
NA,TRBV15,TRBJ2-1,TRBD1,CATSRQWDSATNNEQFF,TGTGCCACCAGCAGACAATGGGACAGCGCCACTAACAATGAGCAGTTCTTC
NA,TRBV13,TRBJ2-3,TRBD2,CASSFRLAGGDTQYF,TGTGCCAGCAGCTTTCGGCTAGCGGGGGGAGATACGCAGTATTTT
NA,TRBV6-1,TRBJ1-2,NA,CASSERGMQGNTDGYTF,TGTGCCAGCAGTGAAAGAGGTATGCAGGGGAATACAGATGGCTACACCTTC
once,TRBV12-5,TRBJ2-3,NA,CASGLYVGGAVVTDTQYF,TGTGCTAGTGGTTTATACGTAGGGGGGGCCGTCGTCACAGATACGCAGTATTTT
few,TRBV9,TRBJ1-1,NA,CASSVAATNTEAFF,TGTGCCAGCAGCGTAGCAGCGACGAACACTGAAGCTTTCTTT
NA,TRBV30,TRBJ2-7,NA,CAWGGDEQYF,TGTGCCTGGGGAGGGGACGAGCAGTACTTC
NA,TRBV30,TRBJ2-7,TRBD1,CAWSGSGTEFYERQYF,TGTGCCTGGAGTGGTTCCGGGACAGAATTTTACGAGCGGCAGTACTTC
NA,TRBV7-8,TRBJ2-1,TRBD2,CASSWPRSGGHTYNEQFF,TGTGCCAGCAGCTGGCCTCGGAGCGGGGGCCACACCTACAATGAGCAGTTCTTC
NA,TRBV7-8,TRBJ1-6,NA,CASSLVGGFASPLHF,TGTGCCAGCAGCTTAGTAGGAGGATTTGCTTCACCCCTCCACTTT
NA,TRBV6-5,TRBJ2-2,NA,CASRLSGELFF,TGTGCCAGCAGGTTGAGCGGGGAGCTGTTTTTT
NA,TRBV11-2,TRBJ1-1,TRBD1,CASRQGTVNTEAFF,TGTGCCAGCAGACAGGGGACTGTGAACACTGAAGCTTTCTTT
NA,TRBV27,TRBJ2-1,TRBD2,CASSSYGLAGGGSDYNEQFF,TGTGCCAGCAGTTCATACGGACTAGCGGGCGGCGGATCGGATTACAATGAGCAGTTCTTC
NA,TRBV6-1,TRBJ1-6,NA,CASRDSRLYNSPLHF,TGTGCCAGCAGGGACAGCCGATTATATAATTCACCCCTCCACTTT
NA,TRBV30,TRBJ1-4,NA,CAWSLAGVAEKLFF,TGTGCCTGGAGTCTCGCGGGGGTCGCCGAAAAACTGTTTTTT
NA,TRBV10-3,TRBJ2-1,TRBD2,CAATRGDLYNEQFF,TGTGCCGCGACGCGGGGGGACCTTTACAATGAGCAGTTCTTC
NA,TRBV7-9,TRBJ1-4,NA,CASSLMGREKLFF,TGTGCCAGCAGCTTAATGGGGCGAGAAAAGCTGTTTTTT
NA,TRBV5-4,TRBJ2-3,NA,CASSLEGVGDTQYF,TGTGCCAGCAGCTTAGAAGGGGTGGGAGATACGCAGTATTTT
NA,TRBV5-1,TRBJ1-6,NA,CASREGGTGSPLHF,TGCGCCAGCAGAGAGGGAGGTACGGGTTCACCCCTCCACTTT